This section outlines one T cell receptor beta chain sequence together with its context. This record comes from a study of CD8+CD57+ T cells in acquired aplastic anemia. Study at large: Sorted CD4+ and CD8+ cells yielded DNA averaging approximately 3 ug.

It was patients with CD8+CD57+ cell expansion by flow cytometry who were chosen for sequencing. Profiling of TCR beta VDJ combinations and CDR3 sequences used genomic DNA as template. MiXCR, applied by TCRdb to the reads, yields one record per CDR3 protein. The sample consists of some 140,000 distinct CDR3 sequences, roughly 49% of them appearing once. Trimming at V came to 5 bases and at J to 3 bases, leaving 5 bases not matched to a gene. From germline, CDR1 is LNHDA and CDR2 SQIVND (reference sequence). The CDR3 is 15 residues long. Sequencing was performed on sorted CD4+, CD8+, or CD8+CD57+ T cells (not recorded which) from PBMCs. The receptor's source is a human donor with aplastic anemia. V usage is TRBV19 and J usage is TRBJ2-7, with 12 nucleotides matching TRBD1. CDR3 nucleotides: TGTGCCAGTAGTTCGGGACAGGGGGCCTTCTACGAGCAGTACTTC. Residues: CASSSGQGAFYEQYF.